These T cell receptor beta chains were read from a single sample in a study of T-cell reconstitution after alpha-beta-depleted transplantation in children. TCRdb passed the PCR reads through MiXCR, listing each CDR3 protein once. Of about 300,000 distinct CDR3 sequences in the sample, 6% to 10% were seen once. The material was peripheral blood, obtained 360 days after TCRalphabeta/CD19-depleted stem cell transplant. These receptor sequences come from a female patient between 2 and 10 years old who had a stem cell transplant for Fanconi anemia, so the T cells may come from the graft donor. Both conserved end residues are part of each CDR3. The order of the fields is clone size, D gene, V gene, J gene, CDR3 length, CDR3 protein, CDR3 DNA. D genes are given only for firm matches. Clone size is stated in some rows and not others, as once, few, many or a class when expanded.

size: few
D: TRBD2
V: TRBV6-1
J: TRBJ2-1
length: 15
CDR3: CASGISGRVYNEQFF
DNA: TGTGCCAGCGGGATTAGCGGGAGGGTCTACAATGAGCAGTTCTTC

size: many
D: NA
V: TRBV2
J: TRBJ1-1
length: 14
CDR3: CASSGDRSPTEAFF
DNA: TGTGCCAGCAGTGGTGACAGGAGTCCCACTGAAGCTTTCTTT

size: many
D: NA
V: TRBV5-8
J: TRBJ2-1
length: 16
CDR3: CASSPDWRRSYNEQFF
DNA: TGTGCCAGCAGCCCGGATTGGCGGAGATCTTACAATGAGCAGTTCTTC

size: many
D: NA
V: TRBV12-3/TRBV12-4
J: TRBJ1-2
length: 16
CDR3: CASSLQVGGIAYGYTF
DNA: TGTGCCAGCAGTCTACAGGTTGGAGGGATCGCCTATGGCTACACCTTC

size: many
D: NA
V: TRBV29-1
J: TRBJ1-1
length: 12
CDR3: CSVVVGNTEAFF
DNA: TGCAGCGTTGTGGTAGGGAACACTGAAGCTTTCTTT

size: few
D: TRBD1
V: TRBV7-9
J: TRBJ1-1
length: 13
CDR3: CASHRGLGTEAFF
DNA: TGTGCCAGCCACAGGGGGCTCGGAACTGAAGCTTTCTTT

size: many
D: NA
V: TRBV12-3/TRBV12-4
J: TRBJ1-1
length: 13
CDR3: CASSPGGNTEAFF
DNA: TGTGCCAGCAGTCCGGGCGGGAACACTGAAGCTTTCTTT

size: few
D: TRBD1
V: TRBV4-2
J: TRBJ2-1
length: 16
CDR3: CASNPLHRGHYNEQFF
DNA: TGTGCCAGCAACCCCTTACACAGGGGGCACTACAATGAGCAGTTCTTC

size: few
D: NA
V: TRBV20-1
J: TRBJ1-5
length: 13
CDR3: CSASGSENQPQHF
DNA: TGCAGTGCTAGTGGGTCGGAGAATCAGCCCCAGCATTTT

size: many
D: NA
V: TRBV20-1
J: TRBJ2-5
length: 12
CDR3: CSARWVKETQYF
DNA: TGCAGTGCTAGATGGGTGAAAGAGACCCAGTACTTC

size: many
D: TRBD2
V: TRBV12-3/TRBV12-4
J: TRBJ2-7
length: 14
CDR3: CASNLAGSPREQYF
DNA: TGTGCCAGCAATCTAGCGGGAAGCCCACGTGAGCAGTACTTC

size: many
D: NA
V: TRBV28
J: TRBJ2-3
length: 15
CDR3: CASSSYRQSTDTQYF
DNA: TGTGCCAGCAGTTCGTACCGGCAGAGCACAGATACGCAGTATTTT

size: many
D: NA
V: TRBV11-3
J: TRBJ2-1
length: 13
CDR3: CASSPPGTNEQFF
DNA: TGTGCCAGCAGCCCCCCGGGTACAAATGAGCAGTTCTTC

size: NA
D: NA
V: TRBV20-1
J: TRBJ2-2
length: 10
CDR3: CSASRPPEYF
DNA: TGCAGTGCTTCAAGACCCCCGGAGTATTTT

size: few
D: TRBD1
V: TRBV12-5
J: TRBJ2-1
length: 14
CDR3: CASGPGQGLNEQFF
DNA: TGTGCTAGTGGCCCGGGACAGGGGCTCAATGAGCAGTTCTTC

size: many
D: NA
V: TRBV2
J: TRBJ2-3
length: 12
CDR3: CASNLATDTQYF
DNA: TGTGCCAGCAACCTAGCAACAGATACGCAGTATTTT

size: few
D: NA
V: TRBV4-1
J: TRBJ1-4
length: 18
CDR3: CASSHDDLGATTNEKLFF
DNA: TGCGCCAGCAGCCATGATGACCTAGGAGCGACAACTAATGAAAAACTGTTTTTT

size: many
D: NA
V: TRBV5-1
J: TRBJ2-1
length: 19
CDR3: CASSLAGSGHAWRYNEQFF
DNA: TGCGCCAGCAGCTTGGCAGGTAGCGGTCACGCATGGCGGTACAATGAGCAGTTCTTC

size: many
D: NA
V: TRBV28
J: TRBJ2-3
length: 15
CDR3: CASSLWTRPTDTQYF
DNA: TGTGCCAGCAGTTTATGGACTAGACCCACAGATACGCAGTATTTT

size: many
D: NA
V: TRBV7-3
J: TRBJ2-3
length: 15
CDR3: CASSLTSTNTDTQYF
DNA: TGTGCCAGCAGCTTAACCTCGACCAACACAGATACGCAGTATTTT

size: NA
D: NA
V: TRBV27
J: TRBJ1-2
length: 13
CDR3: CASSLWAGVGYTF
DNA: TGTGCCAGCAGTTTATGGGCGGGGGTAGGCTACACCTTC

size: many
D: NA
V: TRBV9
J: TRBJ2-1
length: 16
CDR3: CASSVQARTAYNEQFF
DNA: TGTGCCAGCAGCGTCCAAGCCAGGACGGCCTACAATGAGCAGTTCTTC

size: many
D: NA
V: TRBV20-1
J: TRBJ1-5
length: 15
CDR3: CSARKIRGDNQPQHF
DNA: TGCAGTGCTAGGAAGATTAGGGGGGACAATCAGCCCCAGCATTTT

size: few
D: TRBD1
V: TRBV20-1
J: TRBJ1-5
length: 13
CDR3: CSAAGTGYQPQHF
DNA: TGCAGTGCCGCCGGGACAGGATATCAGCCCCAGCATTTT